This is a list of T cell receptor beta chains from one sample in a study of OX40 agonist ivuxolimab in advanced cancers. Sequencing was performed with immunoSEQ multiplex PCR; in TCRdb, only in-frame clones are kept and a portion is missing. The sample holds some 50,000 clones; around four fifths are singletons and the top ten take roughly 2.8%. The source material was CD4+ or CD8+ T cells sorted from blood, sampled in a trial of the OX40 agonist ivuxolimab. The receptors were sampled from an adult with an advanced solid tumor such as melanoma, head and neck, liver or kidney cancer. CDR3s include the opening cysteine and the closing phenylalanine or tryptophan. A D gene is named only where the DNA matches it firmly. Size is stated for part of the rows, as once, few or many counts, or as a class when the clone is expanded.

TRBJ1-5,.,TRBV2,medium-sized,TGTGCCAGCAGTCAGACAGCTAGCAATCAGCCCCAGCATTTT,CASSQTASNQPQHF
TRBJ2-1,TRBD1,TRBV5-1,few,TGCGCCAGCAACCCACAGGGGGCGCAGAATGAGCAGTTCTTC,CASNPQGAQNEQFF
TRBJ2-5,.,TRBV11-2,.,TGTGCCAGCAGCCCCCAGGGGGGCGAGACCCAGTACTTC,CASSPQGGETQYF
TRBJ2-2,.,TRBV4-1,.,TGCGCCAGCAGCCCCGTGATAGCAGTAAACACCGGGGAGCTGTTTTTT,CASSPVIAVNTGELFF
TRBJ1-1,TRBD1,TRBV4-1,.,TGCGCCAGCAGCCAAGTTTGGGGACAGGAGGTCTGGAACACTGAAGCTTTCTTT,CASSQVWGQEVWNTEAFF
TRBJ1-5,TRBD1,TRBV11-2,.,TGTGCCAGCAGCTTAACAGGGACAGGGGATCAGCCCCAGCATTTT,CASSLTGTGDQPQHF
TRBJ2-1,.,TRBV10-3,.,TGTGCCGCGACCGGGGCCCTGAATGAGCAGTTCTTC,CAATGALNEQFF
TRBJ1-2,.,TRBV19,.,TGTGCCAGTAGTGGGCAGGAAACCTATGGCTACACCTTC,CASSGQETYGYTF
TRBJ2-1,TRBD1,TRBV28,.,TGTGCCAGCAGTTTTTCTCGGACAGGGTTGAATGAGCAGTTCTTC,CASSFSRTGLNEQFF
TRBJ1-1,.,TRBV7-2,.,TGTGCCAGCAGCCCACAGGGACAGAACACTGAAGCTTTCTTT,CASSPQGQNTEAFF